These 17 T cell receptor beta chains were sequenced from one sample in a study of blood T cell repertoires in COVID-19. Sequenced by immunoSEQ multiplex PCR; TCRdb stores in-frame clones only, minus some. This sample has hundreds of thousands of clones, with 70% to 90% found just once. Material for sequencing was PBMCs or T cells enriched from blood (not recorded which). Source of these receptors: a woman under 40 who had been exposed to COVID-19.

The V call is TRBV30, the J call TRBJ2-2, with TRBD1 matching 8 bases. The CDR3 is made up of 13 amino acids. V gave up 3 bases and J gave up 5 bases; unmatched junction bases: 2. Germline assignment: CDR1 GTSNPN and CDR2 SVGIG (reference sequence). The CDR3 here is CAWRRQGTGELFF. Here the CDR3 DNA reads TGTGCCTGGAGACGACAGGGGACCGGGGAGCTGTTTTTT.

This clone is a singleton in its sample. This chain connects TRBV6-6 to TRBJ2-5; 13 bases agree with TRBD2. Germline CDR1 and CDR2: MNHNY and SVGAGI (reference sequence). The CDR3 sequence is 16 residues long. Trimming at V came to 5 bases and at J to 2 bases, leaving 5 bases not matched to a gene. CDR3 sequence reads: CASSRLAGGIQETQYF. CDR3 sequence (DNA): TGTGCCAGCAGTCGACTAGCGGGGGGAATACAAGAGACCCAGTACTTC.

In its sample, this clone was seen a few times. The CDR3 spells CASEPSTQGAGTEAFF. For the CDR3, the DNA is TGTGCCAGCGAGCCGTCCACCCAGGGGGCCGGGACTGAAGCTTTCTTT. V and J are TRBV7-9 and TRBJ1-1, with 8 bases fitting TRBD1. Trimming took 8 bases from V and 5 from J; bases not matched to a gene: 16. Germline-derived CDR1 and CDR2 are SEHNR and FQNEAQ (reference sequence). The CDR3 is 16 residues long.

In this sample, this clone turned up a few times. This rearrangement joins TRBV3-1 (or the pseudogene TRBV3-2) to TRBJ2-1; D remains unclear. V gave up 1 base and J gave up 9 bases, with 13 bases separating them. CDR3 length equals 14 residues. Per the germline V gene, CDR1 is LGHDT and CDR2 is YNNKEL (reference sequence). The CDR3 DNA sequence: TGTGCCAGCAGCCAAGCTCCCGGGTTTCTTGAGCAGTTCTTC. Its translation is CASSQAPGFLEQFF.

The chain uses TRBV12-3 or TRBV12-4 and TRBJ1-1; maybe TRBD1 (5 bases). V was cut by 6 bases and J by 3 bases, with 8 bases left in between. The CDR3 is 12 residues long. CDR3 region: CASSRQYTEAFF. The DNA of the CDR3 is TGTGCCAGCAGCCGACAGTACACTGAAGCTTTCTTT.

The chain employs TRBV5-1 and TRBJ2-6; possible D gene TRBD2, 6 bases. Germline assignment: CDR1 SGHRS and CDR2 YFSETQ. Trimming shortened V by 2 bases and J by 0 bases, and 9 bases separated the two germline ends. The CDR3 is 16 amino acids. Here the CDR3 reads CASSFSGSSGANVLTF. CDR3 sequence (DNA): TGCGCCAGCAGCTTCTCCGGGAGCTCTGGGGCCAACGTCCTGACTTTC.

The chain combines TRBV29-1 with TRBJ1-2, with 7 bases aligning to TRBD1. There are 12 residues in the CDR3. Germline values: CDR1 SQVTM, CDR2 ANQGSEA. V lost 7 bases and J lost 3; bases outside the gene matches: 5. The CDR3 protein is CSAGQADYGYTF. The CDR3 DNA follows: TGCAGCGCCGGACAGGCAGACTATGGCTACACCTTC.

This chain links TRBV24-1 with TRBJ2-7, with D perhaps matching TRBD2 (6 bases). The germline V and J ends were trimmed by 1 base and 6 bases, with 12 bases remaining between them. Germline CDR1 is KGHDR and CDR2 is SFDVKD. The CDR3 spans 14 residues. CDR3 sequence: CATSDLGGASEQYF. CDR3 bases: TGTGCCACCAGTGATTTAGGCGGGGCGAGCGAGCAGTACTTC.

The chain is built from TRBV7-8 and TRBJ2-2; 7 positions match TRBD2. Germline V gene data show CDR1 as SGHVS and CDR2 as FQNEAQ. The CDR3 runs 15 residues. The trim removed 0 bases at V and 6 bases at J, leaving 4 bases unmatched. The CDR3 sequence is CASSLAKTSAGELFF. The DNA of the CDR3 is TGTGCCAGCAGCTTAGCAAAAACTAGCGCCGGGGAGCTGTTTTTT.

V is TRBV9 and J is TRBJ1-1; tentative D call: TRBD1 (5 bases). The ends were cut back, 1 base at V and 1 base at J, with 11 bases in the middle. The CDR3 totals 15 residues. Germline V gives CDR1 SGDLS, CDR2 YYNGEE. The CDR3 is CASSVIAGPNTEAFF. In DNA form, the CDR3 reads TGTGCCAGCAGCGTAATCGCAGGGCCGAACACTGAAGCTTTCTTT.

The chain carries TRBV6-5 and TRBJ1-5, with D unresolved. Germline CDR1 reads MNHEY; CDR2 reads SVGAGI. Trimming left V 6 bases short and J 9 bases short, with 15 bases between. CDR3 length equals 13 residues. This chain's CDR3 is CASSPGLSRPQHF. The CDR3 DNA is TGTGCCAGCAGCCCAGGACTCTCACGGCCCCAGCATTTT.

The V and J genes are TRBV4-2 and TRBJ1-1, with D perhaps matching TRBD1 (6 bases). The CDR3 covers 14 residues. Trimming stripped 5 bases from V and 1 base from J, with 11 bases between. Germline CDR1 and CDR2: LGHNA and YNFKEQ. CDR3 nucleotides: TGTGCCAGCAGCGCCGAGGGACAGAACACTGAAGCTTTCTTT. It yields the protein CASSAEGQNTEAFF.

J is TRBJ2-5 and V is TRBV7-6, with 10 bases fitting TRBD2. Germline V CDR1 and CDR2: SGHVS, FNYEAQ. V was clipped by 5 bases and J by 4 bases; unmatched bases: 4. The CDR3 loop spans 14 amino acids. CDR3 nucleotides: TGTGCCAGCAGCCCTGTAGCGGGGGGAGAGACCCAGTACTTC. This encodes CASSPVAGGETQYF. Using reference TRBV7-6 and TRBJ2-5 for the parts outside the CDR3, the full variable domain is GAGVSQSPRYKVTKRGQDVALRCDPISGHVSLYWYRQALGQGPEFLTYFNYEAQQDKSGLPNDRFSAERPEGSISTLTIQRTEQRDSAMYRCASSPVAGGETQYFGPGTRLLVL.

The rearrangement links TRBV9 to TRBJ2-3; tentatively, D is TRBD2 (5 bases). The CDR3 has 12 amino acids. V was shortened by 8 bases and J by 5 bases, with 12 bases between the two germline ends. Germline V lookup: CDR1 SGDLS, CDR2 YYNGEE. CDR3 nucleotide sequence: TGTGCCAGTTCCGGGGTTCAAGATACGCAGTATTTT. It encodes CASSGVQDTQYF.

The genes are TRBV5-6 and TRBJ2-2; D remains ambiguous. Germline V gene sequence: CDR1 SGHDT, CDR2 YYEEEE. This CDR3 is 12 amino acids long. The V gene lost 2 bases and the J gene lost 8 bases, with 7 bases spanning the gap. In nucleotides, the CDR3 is TGTGCCAGCAGCTTCGGCGGAGGGGAGCTGTTTTTT. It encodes CASSFGGGELFF.

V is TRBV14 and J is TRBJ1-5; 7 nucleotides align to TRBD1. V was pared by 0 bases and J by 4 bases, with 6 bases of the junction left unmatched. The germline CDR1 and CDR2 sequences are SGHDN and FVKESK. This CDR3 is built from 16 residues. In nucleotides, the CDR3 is TGTGCCAGCAGCCAAGAGACACAGGGGTCAAATCAGCCCCAGCATTTT. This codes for CASSQETQGSNQPQHF.

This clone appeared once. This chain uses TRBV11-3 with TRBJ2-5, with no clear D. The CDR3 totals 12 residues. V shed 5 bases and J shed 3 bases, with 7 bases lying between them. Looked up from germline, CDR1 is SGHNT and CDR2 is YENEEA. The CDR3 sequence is CASSGQKETQYF. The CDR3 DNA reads TGTGCCAGCAGCGGGCAAAAAGAGACCCAGTACTTC. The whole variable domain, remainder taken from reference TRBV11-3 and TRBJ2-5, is EAGVVQSPRYKIIEKKQPVAFWCNPISGHNTLYWYLQNLGQGPELLIRYENEEAVDDSQLPKDRFSAERLKGVDSTLKIQPAELGDSAVYLCASSGQKETQYFGPGTRLLVL.